One sample yielded the 26 T cell receptor beta chains listed below, sequenced in a study of blood T cell repertoires in COVID-19. Profiled with immunoSEQ multiplex PCR; TCRdb holds only in-frame clones, not every one. The sample has hundreds of thousands of clones, around 90% seen once; the top ten hold around 15%. The sequencing sample was made of PBMCs or T cells enriched from blood (not recorded which). The receptors stem from a man under 40 who had been exposed to COVID-19.

V and J are TRBV27 and TRBJ2-3, with TRBD2 identical over 14 bases. Germline V gives CDR1 MNHEY, CDR2 SMNVEV (reference sequence). V lost 8 bases and J lost 6; bases outside the gene matches: 1. The CDR3 contains 13 residues. CDR3 bases: TGTGCCAGCGGGACTAGCGGGGGTGATACGCAGTATTTT. This gives the protein CASGTSGGDTQYF.

V usage is TRBV7-2 and J usage is TRBJ2-3, with TRBD2 matching 7 bases. From germline, CDR1 is SGHTA and CDR2 FQGNSA. This CDR3 has 15 residues. Germline trimming cut 1 base from V and 3 bases from J; bases unmatched to any gene: 4. The CDR3 DNA reads as TGTGCCAGCAGCTTAGATGGGGGGGTTACAGATACGCAGTATTTT. It yields the protein CASSLDGGVTDTQYF.

The genes are TRBV5-1 and TRBJ2-3, with TRBD1 matching 12 bases. The CDR3 has 13 amino acids. The germline gives CDR1 SGHRS, CDR2 YFSETQ. The CDR3 reads CATRGQGADTQYF. In DNA form, the CDR3 reads TGCGCAACGCGGGGACAGGGGGCGGATACGCAGTATTTT.

This clone was seen a single time. V and J are TRBV6-5 and TRBJ2-7, with a tentative D call TRBD1 (7 bases). Germline V gene lookup returns CDR1 MNHEY and CDR2 SVGAGI. The CDR3 length is 13 residues. Trimming cost V 3 bases and J 7 bases, with 13 bases left between them. This CDR3 reads CASSYQQGREQYF. In DNA, the CDR3 is TGTGCCAGCAGTTATCAACAGGGGAGGGAGCAGTACTTC.

The rearrangement uses TRBV6-2 or TRBV6-3 and TRBJ1-5; 7 bases are a match to TRBD1. V dropped 5 bases and J dropped 3; count of bases not matched to a gene: 10. Germline CDR1 reads MNHEY; CDR2 reads SVGEGT. The CDR3 contains 16 residues. The CDR3 sequence is CASSPSTGSNNQPQHF. In DNA, the CDR3 is TGTGCCAGCAGTCCGTCGACAGGGTCGAACAATCAGCCCCAGCATTTT.

The chain uses TRBV12-5 and TRBJ2-3; D call uncertain. The CDR3 consists of 12 residues. CDR1 and CDR2 (germline): LGHNT, FRNRAP. The germline V and J ends were trimmed by 5 bases and 2 bases, with 5 bases remaining between them. The DNA for the CDR3 is TGTGCTAGTGGTGTCCTCACAGATACGCAGTATTTT. The encoded protein is CASGVLTDTQYF.

The J gene is TRBJ2-7, the V gene TRBV18; D gene ambiguous. V lost 3 bases and J lost 3, with 12 bases in between. CDR3 size: 14 residues. CDR1 and CDR2 (germline): KGHSH, LQKENI. The CDR3 loop reads CASSPPAQNYEQYF. CDR3 DNA: TGTGCCAGCTCACCTCCAGCACAGAACTACGAGCAGTACTTC.

This chain uses TRBV27 with TRBJ1-6; D call uncertain. Germline assignment: CDR1 MNHEY and CDR2 SMNVEV (reference sequence). The CDR3 is made up of 13 amino acids. V lost 4 bases and J lost 10, with 11 bases in between. The CDR3 nucleotides read TGTGCCAGCAGTTCCAGTCATTTGTCACCCCTCCACTTT. Its protein product is CASSSSHLSPLHF.

The chain links TRBV5-1 to TRBJ2-5; 7 bases agree with TRBD1. The V gene end was trimmed by 0 bases and the J gene end by 3 bases; junction bases not matched to a gene: 8. Germline loops: CDR1 SGHRS, CDR2 YFSETQ. CDR3 length equals 16 residues. CDR3 in DNA: TGCGCCAGCAGCTTGGGAGAGGGGGCATTAGAAGAGACCCAGTACTTC. Its protein is CASSLGEGALEETQYF.

The chain uses TRBV4-1 and TRBJ2-7, with D tentatively TRBD1 (6 bases). V lost 0 bases and J 6 bases, leaving 15 bases between the germline ends. The CDR3 extends over 15 amino acids. The germline V gene encodes CDR1 MGHRA and CDR2 YSYEKL. DNA for the CDR3: TGCGCCAGCAGCCAAGATCGTCAGGGGCTGGGCGAGCAGTACTTC. This sequence encodes CASSQDRQGLGEQYF.

The chain carries TRBV11-2 and TRBJ2-2; tentative D call: TRBD1 (6 bases). Trimming removed 5 bases at V and 3 bases at J, with 13 bases between. This CDR3 has 15 residues. Germline V gene data show CDR1 as SGHAT and CDR2 as FQNNGV. CDR3 protein: CASSPRQAYTGELFF. The CDR3 DNA reads TGTGCCAGCAGCCCCCGACAGGCCTACACCGGGGAGCTGTTTTTT. The variable domain in full, with the rest retrieved from reference TRBV11-2 and TRBJ2-2, is EAGVAQSPRYKIIEKRQSVAFWCNPISGHATLYWYQQILGQGPKLLIQFQNNGVVDDSQLPKDRFSAERLKGVDSTLKIQPAKLEDSAVYLCASSPRQAYTGELFFGEGSRLTVL.

This clone was counted once. The chain uses TRBV7-2 and TRBJ1-3; tentative D call: TRBD1 (5 bases). CDR3 length: 16 amino acids. The germline V gene encodes CDR1 SGHTA and CDR2 FQGNSA. V shed 5 bases and J shed 0 bases, with 14 bases lying between them. DNA for the CDR3: TGTGCCAGCAGCATTACGACAGACCCCTCTGGAAACACCATATATTTT. Translating it yields CASSITTDPSGNTIYF.

This chain connects TRBV5-6 to TRBJ2-3, with D unresolved. This CDR3 region has 13 residues. Trimming cost V 4 bases and J 3 bases, with 9 bases left between them. Germline V gene data show CDR1 as SGHDT and CDR2 as YYEEEE. For the CDR3, the DNA is TGTGCCAGCAGCACCTGGCAGACAGATACGCAGTATTTT. Translating gives CASSTWQTDTQYF. Filled out from reference TRBV5-6 and TRBJ2-3, the complete variable domain reads DAGVTQSPTHLIKTRGQQVTLRCSPKSGHDTVSWYQQALGQGPQFIFQYYEEEERQRGNFPDRFSGHQFPNYSSELNVNALLLGDSALYLCASSTWQTDTQYFGPGTRLTVL.

The J gene is TRBJ2-7, the V gene TRBV2, with 11 positions matching TRBD2. The CDR3 is made up of 15 amino acids. Per the germline V gene, CDR1 is SNHLY and CDR2 is FYNNEI. Unmatched junction bases numbered 4, after V lost 0 bases and J lost 6 bases. CDR3 amino acids: CASSEALAGGVEQYF. The CDR3 DNA follows: TGTGCCAGCAGTGAAGCCCTAGCGGGGGGTGTCGAGCAGTACTTC.

V is TRBV5-6 and J is TRBJ1-3; no definite D call. CDR1 SGHDT and CDR2 YYEEEE come from the germline V gene. This CDR3 is built from 13 residues. V was trimmed by 0 bases and J by 3 bases, leaving 4 bases between them. The CDR3 DNA reads TGTGCCAGCAGCTTGGTTAGTGGAAACACCATATATTTT. It is translated as CASSLVSGNTIYF.

V usage is TRBV4-1 and J usage is TRBJ2-3; D is ambiguous. There are 13 residues in the CDR3. Trimming shortened V by 5 bases and J by 1 base, and 7 bases separated the two germline ends. CDR1 is MGHRA and CDR2 is YSYEKL in the germline V gene. This CDR3 reads CASSVRGTDTQYF. CDR3 bases: TGCGCCAGCAGCGTCCGGGGCACAGATACGCAGTATTTT.

This clone showed up just once. The chain couples TRBV11-2 to TRBJ2-1, with 9 bases that match TRBD2. Germline trimming cut 2 bases from V and 6 bases from J; bases unmatched to any gene: 17. This CDR3 is 19 amino acids long. The germline gives CDR1 SGHAT, CDR2 FQNNGV. CDR3 DNA sequence: TGTGCCAGCAGCTTATTCGGGTCTCGATCCGGGACTAGCACCAATGAGCAGTTCTTC. This sequence encodes CASSLFGSRSGTSTNEQFF.

The CDR3 here is CASSQEGGVGAQHF. The CDR3 region has the DNA TGTGCCAGCAGCCAAGAGGGAGGGGTCGGAGCCCAGCATTTT. The V gene is TRBV3-1 (or the pseudogene TRBV3-2), the J gene TRBJ1-5, with D possibly TRBD1 on 5 matching bases. In germline, CDR1 is LGHDT, CDR2 YNNKEL (reference sequence). The CDR3 contains 14 residues. The ends were cut back, 0 bases at V and 11 bases at J, with 14 bases in the middle.

J is TRBJ2-3 and V is TRBV19; 7 nucleotides align to TRBD2. CDR3 size: 15 residues. Germline-derived CDR1 and CDR2 are LNHDA and SQIVND (reference sequence). V shed 3 bases and J 5 bases; nucleotides not matched to a gene: 8. CDR3 residues: CASSIGTGGVDTQYF. The CDR3 DNA is TGTGCCAGTAGTATCGGAACGGGGGGTGTAGATACGCAGTATTTT.

The chain links TRBV7-2 to TRBJ2-3; 10 bases align to TRBD2. This CDR3 comprises 16 residues. Trimming removed 5 bases from V and 2 bases from J; junction bases left unmatched: 7. Germline CDR1 reads SGHTA; CDR2 reads FQGNSA. CDR3 protein: CASSTSGGVNTDTQYF. The CDR3 DNA reads as TGTGCCAGCAGCACAAGCGGGGGGGTAAACACAGATACGCAGTATTTT.

The genes are TRBV12-5 and TRBJ1-5; D is perhaps TRBD1 (5 bases). Germline CDR1 reads LGHNT; CDR2 reads FRNRAP. The ends were cut back, 0 bases at V and 7 bases at J, with 16 bases in the middle. The length of the CDR3 is 16 residues. CDR3 in DNA: TGTGCTAGTGGTTTGGTACTAGGGAGGGGCGGCCAGCCCCAGCATTTT. Its protein is CASGLVLGRGGQPQHF.

The rearrangement links TRBV5-8 to TRBJ1-2; maybe TRBD1 (5 bases). Trimming left V 1 base short and J 8 bases short, with 12 bases between. Germline assignment: CDR1 SGHTS and CDR2 YDEGEE. The CDR3 is made up of 13 amino acids. The CDR3 DNA is TGTGCCAGCAGCTTGTCCAGGGTTGGGGGCTACACCTTC. Encoded protein: CASSLSRVGGYTF.

The chain has TRBV4-3 and TRBJ2-7, with 12 bases lining up with TRBD1. Per the germline V gene, CDR1 is LGHNA and CDR2 is YSLEER. This CDR3 spans 17 amino acids. Germline trimming cut 4 bases from V and 3 bases from J; bases unmatched to any gene: 10. Here the CDR3 reads CASSPSAGTGGLYEQYF. For the CDR3, the DNA is TGCGCCAGCAGCCCCTCCGCTGGGACAGGGGGCCTCTACGAGCAGTACTTC.

This chain links TRBV29-1 with TRBJ2-7; D remains unclear. Germline V lookup: CDR1 SQVTM, CDR2 ANQGSEA. CDR3 size: 13 residues. Trimming removed 4 bases from V and 0 bases from J, with 10 bases in between. CDR3 sequence reads: CSVVFLSSYEQYF. The DNA for the CDR3 is TGCAGCGTTGTGTTTCTCAGCTCCTACGAGCAGTACTTC.

This sequence joins TRBV19 and TRBJ2-2; 13 bases are a match to TRBD2. There are 18 residues in the CDR3. Germline values: CDR1 LNHDA, CDR2 SQIVND (reference sequence). Trimming took 2 bases from V and 4 from J; bases not matched to a gene: 7. CDR3 residues: CASSITSGGAGVTGELFF. As DNA, the CDR3 is TGTGCCAGTAGTATAACTAGCGGGGGGGCCGGGGTCACCGGGGAGCTGTTTTTT.

The chain employs TRBV6-5 and TRBJ2-3, with D tentatively TRBD1 (6 bases). Germline CDR1 reads MNHEY; CDR2 reads SVGAGI. The CDR3 has 15 amino acids. The V and J ends lost 0 bases and 10 bases respectively, with 17 bases between them. CDR3 DNA sequence: TGTGCCAGCAGTTACTCGACTGTAGGGGGTTTGGCGCAGTATTTT. Translated, it gives CASSYSTVGGLAQYF.